These 9 T cell receptor beta chains came from one sample sequenced in a study of shared clonotypes between healthy human individuals. This table comes from immunoSEQ multiplex PCR, and its TCRdb copy is limited to in-frame clones, with some not included. The sample shows about 1.5 million clones, about 96% of them seen only once. The sequencing sample was made of naive CD4+ T cells sorted from blood. Subset in this sample: CD45RA+ positively selected. The receptors originated from a man aged 30-40 years in good health.

The rearrangement joins TRBV9 to TRBJ2-7; TRBD1 agrees at 7 bases. CDR1 and CDR2 from the germline V gene are SGDLS and YYNGEE. The CDR3 contains 12 residues. Germline trimming cut 4 bases from V and 4 bases from J; bases unmatched to any gene: 2. The CDR3 coding sequence is TGTGCCAGCAGCACGACAGGGTACGAGCAGTACTTC. The encoded protein is CASSTTGYEQYF.

The rearrangement joins TRBV11-2 to TRBJ1-1; D gene unclear. The germline V and J ends were trimmed by 4 bases and 2 bases, with 8 bases remaining between them. Germline values: CDR1 SGHAT, CDR2 FQNNGV. This CDR3 spans 13 amino acids. CDR3 residues: CASSYWSNTEAFF. CDR3 coding DNA: TGTGCCAGCAGCTATTGGAGTAACACTGAAGCTTTCTTT.

The chain has TRBV7-2 and TRBJ2-7; 9 positions agree with TRBD1. With V trimmed by 4 bases and J by 5 bases, 9 bases remained unmatched. This CDR3 has 15 residues. Germline CDR1 SGHTA, CDR2 FQGNSA. CDR3 bases: TGTGCCAGCAGCTCAAACAGGGGGCCCACCCACGAGCAGTACTTC. Translating it yields CASSSNRGPTHEQYF.

The V call is TRBV18, the J call TRBJ1-2; unclear D gene. This CDR3 is built from 13 residues. Deletions cut 2 bases from V and 8 bases from J, with 12 bases between. Germline CDR1 KGHSH, CDR2 LQKENI. CDR3 DNA: TGTGCCAGCTCACCATGGCGAGAGGAGGGCTACACCTTC. Translating it yields CASSPWREEGYTF.

The CDR3 region is CASSYQREVTGELFF. DNA of the CDR3: TGCGCCAGCAGTTATCAGCGGGAGGTCACCGGGGAGCTGTTTTTT. This chain links TRBV5-1 with TRBJ2-2, with 9 bases aligning to TRBD2. CDR1 and CDR2 from the germline V gene are SGHRS and YFSETQ. The CDR3 has 15 residues. Trimming removed 5 bases from V and 4 bases from J; junction bases left unmatched: 6. Using reference TRBV5-1 and TRBJ2-2 for the parts outside the CDR3, the full variable domain is KAGVTQTPRYLIKTRGQQVTLSCSPISGHRSVSWYQQTPGQGLQFLFEYFSETQRNKGNFPGRFSGRQFSNSRSEMNVSTLELGDSALYLCASSYQREVTGELFFGEGSRLTVL.

The rearrangement uses TRBV29-1 and TRBJ1-5; D gene unclear. V was cut by 4 bases and J by 5 bases, with 3 bases left in between. Germline CDR1 is SQVTM and CDR2 is ANQGSEA. This CDR3 contains 10 residues. The CDR3 protein is CSVGDQPQHF. CDR3 DNA: TGCAGCGTTGGGGATCAGCCCCAGCATTTT.

The chain employs TRBV18 and TRBJ1-4; D possibly corresponds to TRBD1 (6 bases). The ends were cut back, 3 bases at V and 5 bases at J, with 13 bases in the middle. There are 15 residues in the CDR3. Germline CDR1 reads KGHSH; CDR2 reads LQKENI. The CDR3 reads CASSPSGTPNEKLFF. The CDR3 bases are TGTGCCAGCTCACCCTCCGGGACACCGAATGAAAAACTGTTTTTT.

The rearrangement links TRBV9 to TRBJ2-1; D gene uncertain. CDR1 is SGDLS, CDR2 YYNGEE, per germline. The V end lost 0 bases, the J end lost 7 bases, and 5 bases lay between the germline ends. The CDR3 has 12 amino acids. DNA for the CDR3: TGTGCCAGCAGCGTAGTGTGGAATGAGCAGTTCTTC. Residues: CASSVVWNEQFF.

In regard to this clone: One end of the junction does not line up with germline, which may come from a read error. This sequence joins TRBV7-7 and TRBJ2-1; D is possibly TRBD1 (6 bases). The CDR3 sequence is 17 residues long. The germline V gene has CDR1 SSHAT and CDR2 FNYEAQ (reference sequence). CDR3 in DNA: TGTGCTAGCAGCCTCGAATTAGGGGGTGCTTCCTACAATGAGCAGTTCTTC. Translating it yields CASSLELGGASYNEQFF.